This T cell receptor (beta chain) was sequenced for a study of OX40 agonist ivuxolimab in advanced cancers. Study-level information: The treatment was a fully human IgG2 OX40 agonist, ivuxolimab. Therapy given before enrollment (anti-PD-1, anti-PD-L1 or anti-CTLA-4) was allowed, and around 40% had some. General study points: There were, on average, more expanded clones in CD8+ T cells than in CD4+. Clones of CD4+ and CD8+ blood T cells grew by week 6 at doses of 0.1 to 3.0 mg/kg.

Repertoires were generated with immunoSEQ multiplex PCR, while TCRdb's copy carries only in-frame clones and drops some. The sample has some 60,000 clones, 91% seen once. Concerning this clone itself: Its target is not known.

The V and J ends lost 3 bases and 6 bases respectively, with 9 bases between them. The CDR3 extends over 11 amino acids. Germline CDR1 and CDR2: DFQATT and SNEGSKA (reference sequence). This clonotype was obtained from an adult with an advanced solid tumor such as melanoma, head and neck, liver or kidney cancer. The V and J genes are TRBV20-1 and TRBJ2-7; D gene uncertain. Material: CD4+ or CD8+ T cells sorted from blood, obtained in a trial of the OX40 agonist ivuxolimab. The CDR3 DNA sequence: TGCAGTGCTAGGACATACCGCGAGCAGTACTTC. Its protein is CSARTYREQYF.